This T cell receptor (beta chain) is from a study of blood T cell repertoires in COVID-19. Across the study: T cells, B-cell-depleted T cells, or PBMCs provided the cDNA or gDNA that served as material.

The data were produced by immunoSEQ multiplex PCR, yet TCRdb's version contains in-frame clones alone and is incomplete. The sample yields over 200,000 clones, 80% to 95% seen once. Seattle's enrolled individuals joined amid active infection and were then monitored longitudinally. CDR3 length equals 14 residues. Germline-derived CDR1 and CDR2 are SQVTM and ANQGSEA. V trimming: 7 bases; J trimming: 0 bases; junction bases outside the gene matches: 3. The TCR sequence derives from a man aged 60 to 69 with COVID-19, enrolled during active disease. V is TRBV29-1 and J is TRBJ2-6; 7 bases align to TRBD2. Sequencing was done on a sample of peripheral blood. Here the CDR3 reads CSAGGTSGANVLTF. The CDR3 DNA follows: TGCAGCGCCGGGGGGACCTCTGGGGCCAACGTCCTGACTTTC.